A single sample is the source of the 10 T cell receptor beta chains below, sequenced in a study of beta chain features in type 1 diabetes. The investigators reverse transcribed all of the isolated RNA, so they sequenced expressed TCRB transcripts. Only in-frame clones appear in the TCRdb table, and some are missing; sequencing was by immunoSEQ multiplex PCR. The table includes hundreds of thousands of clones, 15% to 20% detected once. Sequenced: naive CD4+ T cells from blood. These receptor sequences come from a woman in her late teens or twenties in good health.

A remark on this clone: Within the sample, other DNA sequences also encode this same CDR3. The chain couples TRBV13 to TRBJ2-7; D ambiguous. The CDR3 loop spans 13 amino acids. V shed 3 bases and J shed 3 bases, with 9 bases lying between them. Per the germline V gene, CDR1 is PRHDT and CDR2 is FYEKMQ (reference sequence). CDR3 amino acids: CASSFGLGYEQYF. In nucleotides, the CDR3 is TGTGCCAGCAGCTTCGGGCTGGGCTACGAGCAGTACTTC.

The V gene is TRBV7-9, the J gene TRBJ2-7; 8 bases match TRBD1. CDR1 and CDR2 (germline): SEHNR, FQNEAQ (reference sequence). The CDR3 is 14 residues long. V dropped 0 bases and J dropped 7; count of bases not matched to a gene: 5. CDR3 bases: TGTGCCAGCAGCTTAGCGCGGACAGGGATTGAGCAGTACTTC. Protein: CASSLARTGIEQYF.

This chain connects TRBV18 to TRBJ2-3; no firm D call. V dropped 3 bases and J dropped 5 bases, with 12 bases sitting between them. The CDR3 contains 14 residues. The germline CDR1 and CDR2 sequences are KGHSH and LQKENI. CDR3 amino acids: CASSPNWVEDTQYF. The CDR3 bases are TGTGCCAGCTCACCTAACTGGGTGGAAGATACGCAGTATTTT.

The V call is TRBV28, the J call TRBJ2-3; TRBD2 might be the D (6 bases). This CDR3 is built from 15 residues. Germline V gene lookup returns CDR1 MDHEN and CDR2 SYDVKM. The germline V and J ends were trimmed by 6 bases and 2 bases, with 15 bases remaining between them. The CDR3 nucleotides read TGTGCCAGCAGGACCTCGGGGGTGGCCACAGATACGCAGTATTTT. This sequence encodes CASRTSGVATDTQYF.

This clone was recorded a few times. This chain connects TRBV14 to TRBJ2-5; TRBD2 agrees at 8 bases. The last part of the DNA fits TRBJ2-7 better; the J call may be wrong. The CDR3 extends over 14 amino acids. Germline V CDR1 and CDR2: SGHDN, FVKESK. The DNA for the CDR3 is TGTGCCAGCAGCCAAGGACTAGCGACCTACGAGCAGTACTTC. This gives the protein CASSQGLATYEQYF.

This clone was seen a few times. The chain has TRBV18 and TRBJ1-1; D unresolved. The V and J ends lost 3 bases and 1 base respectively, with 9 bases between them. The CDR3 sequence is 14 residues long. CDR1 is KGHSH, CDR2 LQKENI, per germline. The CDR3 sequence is CASSPVTANTEAFF. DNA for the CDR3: TGTGCCAGCTCACCTGTCACGGCGAACACTGAAGCTTTCTTT.

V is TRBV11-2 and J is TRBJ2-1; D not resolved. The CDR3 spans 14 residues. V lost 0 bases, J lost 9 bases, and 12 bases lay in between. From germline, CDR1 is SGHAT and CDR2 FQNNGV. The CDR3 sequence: CASSLDTVHGEQFF. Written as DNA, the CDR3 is TGTGCCAGCAGCTTAGATACGGTGCACGGTGAGCAGTTCTTC. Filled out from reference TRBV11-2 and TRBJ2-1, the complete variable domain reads EAGVAQSPRYKIIEKRQSVAFWCNPISGHATLYWYQQILGQGPKLLIQFQNNGVVDDSQLPKDRFSAERLKGVDSTLKIQPAKLEDSAVYLCASSLDTVHGEQFFGPGTRLTVL.

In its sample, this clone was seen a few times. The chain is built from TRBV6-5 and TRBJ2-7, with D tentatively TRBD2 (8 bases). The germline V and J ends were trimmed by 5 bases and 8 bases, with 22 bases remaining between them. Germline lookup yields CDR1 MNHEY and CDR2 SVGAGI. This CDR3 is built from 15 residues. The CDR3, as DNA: TGTGCCAGCAGTCGGGAGGGACAGCTTGTCCGAAAGCAGTACTTC. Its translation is CASSREGQLVRKQYF.

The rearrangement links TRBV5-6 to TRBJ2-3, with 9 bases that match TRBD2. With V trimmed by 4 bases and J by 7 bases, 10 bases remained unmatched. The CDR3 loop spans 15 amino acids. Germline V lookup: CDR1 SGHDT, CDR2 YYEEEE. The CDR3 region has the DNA TGTGCCAGCAGCACCCGAAGACTAGCGGAATATACGCAGTATTTT. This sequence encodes CASSTRRLAEYTQYF.

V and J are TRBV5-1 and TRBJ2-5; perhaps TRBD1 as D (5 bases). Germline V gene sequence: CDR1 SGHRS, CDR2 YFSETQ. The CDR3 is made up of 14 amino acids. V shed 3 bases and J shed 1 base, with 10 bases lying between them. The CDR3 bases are TGCGCCAGCAGCTGGGGCCACGGCCAAGAGACCCAGTACTTC. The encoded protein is CASSWGHGQETQYF.